This TCR beta chain came from a study of T cell changes during pregnancy in multiple sclerosis. Assay: immunoSEQ multiplex PCR; the TCRdb copy retains only in-frame clones and omits some. Counted here are approximately 120,000 clones, about 96% occurring once; the ten biggest clones make up about 0.42%. The sequence came from a female donor with multiple sclerosis, enrolled in a pregnancy study. Sequences were derived from peripheral blood, sampled after pregnancy.

The CDR3 coding sequence is TGTGCCAGCAGTCCCCGGGCCCCTCTAGCGGAGCAGTTCTTC. Its translation: CASSPRAPLAEQFF. The chain is built from TRBV28 and TRBJ2-1; maybe TRBD2 (6 bases). CDR1 is MDHEN, CDR2 SYDVKM, per germline. This CDR3 has 14 residues. V was clipped by 5 bases and J by 10 bases, with 18 bases between them.